The 8 T cell receptor beta chains below come from one sample, sequenced in a study of cytomegalovirus exposure and HLA in healthy donors. 60 Vbeta and 13 Jbeta primers were used in PCR. The assay was immunoSEQ multiplex PCR, and TCRdb's table has in-frame clones only and misses some. This sample's table reports tens of thousands of clones. Sequencing was done on a sample of PBMCs. These receptors all come from a woman in her forties in good health and CMV-seropositive.

The chain employs TRBV4-2 and TRBJ2-1; 7 bases are a match to TRBD1. Germline lookup yields CDR1 LGHNA and CDR2 YNFKEQ. The CDR3 contains 16 residues. The trim removed 3 bases at V and 7 bases at J, leaving 12 bases unmatched. The CDR3 DNA reads as TGTGCCAGCAGCCACCTCGGAGACAGGGTGCGGAATGAGCAGTTCTTC. This encodes CASSHLGDRVRNEQFF.

The J gene is TRBJ2-7, the V gene TRBV28, with TRBD1 matching 9 bases. The CDR3 runs 16 residues. The V gene's germline CDR1 is MDHEN and CDR2 SYDVKM. Trimming at V came to 6 bases and at J to 2 bases, leaving 11 bases not matched to a gene. The CDR3 loop is CASRHEPGTGTYEQYF. The CDR3 DNA sequence: TGTGCCAGCAGACACGAACCCGGGACAGGGACCTACGAGCAGTACTTC.

The chain combines TRBV14 with TRBJ1-5; D is unclear. CDR1 SGHDN and CDR2 FVKESK come from the germline V gene. The length of the CDR3 is 13 residues. V was cut by 1 base and J by 6 bases, with 7 bases left in between. The CDR3 is CASSQGEGQPQHF. In DNA, the CDR3 is TGTGCCAGCAGCCAAGGGGAGGGTCAGCCCCAGCATTTT.

This chain joins TRBV6-5 and TRBJ2-5; D is possibly TRBD1 (6 bases). The CDR3 sequence is 15 residues long. V was cut by 0 bases and J by 3 bases, with 11 bases left in between. From germline, CDR1 is MNHEY and CDR2 SVGAGI. CDR3 region: CASSYSLNREETQYF. The CDR3 coding sequence is TGTGCCAGCAGTTACTCGTTGAACAGGGAAGAGACCCAGTACTTC.

The rearrangement uses TRBV7-2 and TRBJ1-3, with D hard to call. This CDR3 has 12 residues. Trimming removed 3 bases at V and 5 bases at J, with 5 bases between. From germline, CDR1 is SGHTA and CDR2 FQGNSA. The CDR3 region is CASSFGRNTIYF. CDR3 sequence (DNA): TGTGCCAGCAGCTTTGGCAGAAACACCATATATTTT.

The V call is TRBV4-3, the J call TRBJ1-4, with D tentatively TRBD1 (5 bases). The CDR3 totals 17 residues. CDR1 is LGHNA, CDR2 YSLEER, per germline. The germline V and J ends were trimmed by 3 bases and 0 bases, with 14 bases remaining between them. The CDR3 loop is CASSQDGGYATNEKLFF. For the CDR3, the DNA is TGCGCCAGCAGCCAGGACGGGGGGTATGCAACTAATGAAAAACTGTTTTTT.

The gene calls are TRBV5-1 and TRBJ2-1, with D unresolved. Germline assignment: CDR1 SGHRS and CDR2 YFSETQ. CDR3 length: 16 residues. The V gene lost 2 bases and the J gene lost 10 bases, with 22 bases spanning the gap. The DNA for the CDR3 is TGCGCCAGCAGCTTAATCCCTCAAGGTGGCGCCGGGGAGCAGTTCTTC. It is translated as CASSLIPQGGAGEQFF.

Comments on this clone: Other DNA sequences in the sample encode the same CDR3. The V call is TRBV9, the J call TRBJ2-7; possibly TRBD2 for D (6 bases). The CDR3 has 14 amino acids. CDR1 is SGDLS and CDR2 is YYNGEE in the germline V gene. The germline V and J ends were trimmed by 2 bases and 3 bases, with 12 bases remaining between them. The DNA for the CDR3 is TGTGCCAGCAGCGTGGAAGCGACTAGCTACGAGCAGTACTTC. This translates into CASSVEATSYEQYF.